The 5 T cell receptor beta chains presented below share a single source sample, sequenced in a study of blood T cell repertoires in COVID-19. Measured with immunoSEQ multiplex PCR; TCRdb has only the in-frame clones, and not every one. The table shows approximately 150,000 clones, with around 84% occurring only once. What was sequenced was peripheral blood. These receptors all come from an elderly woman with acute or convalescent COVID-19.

CDR3 nucleotide sequence: TGTGCCAGCAGCTTAGAGGGGACAGGGGGCGCAGATACGCAGTATTTT. This sequence encodes CASSLEGTGGADTQYF. This chain joins TRBV7-2 and TRBJ2-3, with 12 bases fitting TRBD1. J gave up 4 bases and V 1 base, and 3 bases lay outside the gene matches. The germline V gene has CDR1 SGHTA and CDR2 FQGNSA. This CDR3 has 16 residues. Together with reference TRBV7-2 and TRBJ2-3, the CDR3 gives the full variable domain: GAGVSQSPSNKVTEKGKDVELRCDPISGHTALYWYRQSLGQGLEFLIYFQGNSAPDKSGLPSDRFSAERTGGSVSTLTIQRTQQEDSAVYLCASSLEGTGGADTQYFGPGTRLTVL.

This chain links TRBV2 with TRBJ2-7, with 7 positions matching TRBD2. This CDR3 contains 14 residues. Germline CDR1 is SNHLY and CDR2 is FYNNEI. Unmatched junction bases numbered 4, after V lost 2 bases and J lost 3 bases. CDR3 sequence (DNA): TGTGCCAGCAGTGAACATGGACTAGTCTACGAGCAGTACTTC. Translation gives CASSEHGLVYEQYF.

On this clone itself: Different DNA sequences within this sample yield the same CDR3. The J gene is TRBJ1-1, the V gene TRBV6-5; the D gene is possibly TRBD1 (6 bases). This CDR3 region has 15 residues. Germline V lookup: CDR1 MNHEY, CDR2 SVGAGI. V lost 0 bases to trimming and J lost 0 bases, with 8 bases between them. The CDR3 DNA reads TGTGCCAGCAGTTACTCGGGGGGGCTGAACACTGAAGCTTTCTTT. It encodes CASSYSGGLNTEAFF.

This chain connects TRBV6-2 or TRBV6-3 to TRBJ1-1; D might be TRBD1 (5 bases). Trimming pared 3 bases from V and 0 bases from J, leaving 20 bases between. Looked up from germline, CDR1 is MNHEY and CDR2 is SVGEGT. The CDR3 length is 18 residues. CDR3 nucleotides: TGTGCCAGCAGTTATAGGTCCGGGACCCGACTAGTGAACACTGAAGCTTTCTTT. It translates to CASSYRSGTRLVNTEAFF.

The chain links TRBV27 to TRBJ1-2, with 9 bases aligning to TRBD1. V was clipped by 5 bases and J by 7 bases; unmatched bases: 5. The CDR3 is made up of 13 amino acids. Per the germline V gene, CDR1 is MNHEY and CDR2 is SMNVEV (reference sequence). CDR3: CASSPGTGTGYTF. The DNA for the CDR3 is TGTGCCAGCAGTCCCGGGACAGGGACTGGCTACACCTTC.